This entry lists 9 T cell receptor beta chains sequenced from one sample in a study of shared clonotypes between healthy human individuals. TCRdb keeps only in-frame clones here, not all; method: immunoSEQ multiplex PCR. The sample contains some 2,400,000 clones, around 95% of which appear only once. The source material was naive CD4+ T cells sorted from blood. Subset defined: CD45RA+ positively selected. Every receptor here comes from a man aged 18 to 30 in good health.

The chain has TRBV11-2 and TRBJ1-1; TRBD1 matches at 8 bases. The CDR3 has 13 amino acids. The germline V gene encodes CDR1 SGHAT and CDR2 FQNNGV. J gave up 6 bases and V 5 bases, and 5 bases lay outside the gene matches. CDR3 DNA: TGTGCCAGCAGCCCGACAGGGGCGGCTGAAGCTTTCTTT. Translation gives CASSPTGAAEAFF.

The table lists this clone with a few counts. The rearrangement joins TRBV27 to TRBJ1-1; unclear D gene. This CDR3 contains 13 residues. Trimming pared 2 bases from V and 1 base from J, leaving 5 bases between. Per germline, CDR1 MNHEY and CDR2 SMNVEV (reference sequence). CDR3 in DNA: TGTGCCAGCAGTTTAAACAGGAACACTGAAGCTTTCTTT. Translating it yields CASSLNRNTEAFF.

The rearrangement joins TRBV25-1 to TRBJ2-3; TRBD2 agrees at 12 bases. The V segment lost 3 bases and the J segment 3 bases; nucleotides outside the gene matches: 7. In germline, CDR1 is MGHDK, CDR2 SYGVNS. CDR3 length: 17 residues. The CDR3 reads CASSEKLAGGPTDTQYF. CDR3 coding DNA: TGTGCCAGCAGTGAGAAGCTAGCGGGGGGGCCAACAGATACGCAGTATTTT.

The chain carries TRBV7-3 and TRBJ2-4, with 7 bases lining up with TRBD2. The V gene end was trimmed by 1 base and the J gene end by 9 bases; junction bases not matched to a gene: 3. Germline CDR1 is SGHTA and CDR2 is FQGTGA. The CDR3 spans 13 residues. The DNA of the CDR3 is TGTGCCAGCAGCTTAAGCAGGGAGGGCATTCAGTACTTC. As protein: CASSLSREGIQYF.

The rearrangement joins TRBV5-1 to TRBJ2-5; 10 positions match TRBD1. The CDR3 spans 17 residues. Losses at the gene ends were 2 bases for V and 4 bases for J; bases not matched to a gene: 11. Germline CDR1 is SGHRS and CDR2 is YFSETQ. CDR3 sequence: CASSFRGDRGIGETQYF. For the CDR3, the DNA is TGCGCCAGCAGCTTTCGAGGGGACAGGGGAATAGGAGAGACCCAGTACTTC.

The CDR3 nucleotides are TGTGCCACCAGCAGAGATAGAGGACCTTACAATGAGCAGTTCTTC. Protein sequence: CATSRDRGPYNEQFF. The rearrangement joins TRBV15 to TRBJ2-1, with D uncertain. Trimming removed 0 bases from V and 4 bases from J, with 10 bases in between. Germline values: CDR1 LNHNV, CDR2 YYDKDF (reference sequence). The CDR3 covers 15 residues.

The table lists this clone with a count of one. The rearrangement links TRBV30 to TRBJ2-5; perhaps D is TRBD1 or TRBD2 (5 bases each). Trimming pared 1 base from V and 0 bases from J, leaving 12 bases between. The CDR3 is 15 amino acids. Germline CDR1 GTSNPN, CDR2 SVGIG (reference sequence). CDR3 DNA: TGTGCCTGGAGTGGGCTGCCGGGGCACCAAGAGACCCAGTACTTC. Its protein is CAWSGLPGHQETQYF.

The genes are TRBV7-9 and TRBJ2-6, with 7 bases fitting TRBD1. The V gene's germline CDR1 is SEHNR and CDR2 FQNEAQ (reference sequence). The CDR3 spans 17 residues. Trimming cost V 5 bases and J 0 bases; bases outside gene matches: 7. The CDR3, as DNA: TGTGCCAGCAGCCAAGGGGGCAGTAGCTCTGGGGCCAACGTCCTGACTTTC. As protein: CASSQGGSSSGANVLTF.

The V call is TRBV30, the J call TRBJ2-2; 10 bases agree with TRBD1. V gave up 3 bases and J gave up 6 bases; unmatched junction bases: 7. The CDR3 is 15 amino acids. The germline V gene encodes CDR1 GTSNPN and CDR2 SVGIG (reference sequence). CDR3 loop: CAWRPRDRGPGELFF. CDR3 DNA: TGTGCCTGGAGGCCCCGGGACAGGGGACCCGGGGAGCTGTTTTTT.